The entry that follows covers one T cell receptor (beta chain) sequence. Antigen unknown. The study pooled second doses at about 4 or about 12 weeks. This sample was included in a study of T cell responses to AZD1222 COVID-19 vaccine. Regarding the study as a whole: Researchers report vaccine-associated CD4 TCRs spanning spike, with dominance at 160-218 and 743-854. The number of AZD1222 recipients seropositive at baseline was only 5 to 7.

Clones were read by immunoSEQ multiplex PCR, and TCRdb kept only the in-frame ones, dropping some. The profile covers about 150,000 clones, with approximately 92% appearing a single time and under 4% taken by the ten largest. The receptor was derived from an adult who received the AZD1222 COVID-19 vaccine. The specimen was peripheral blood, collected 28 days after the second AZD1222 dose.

In DNA form, the CDR3 reads TGTGCCAGCAGCGGGGGGGACCGTCGCGGCTACACCTTC. As protein: CASSGGDRRGYTF. The chain couples TRBV6-5 to TRBJ1-2; tentative D call: TRBD1 (5 bases). The CDR3 loop spans 13 amino acids. V was clipped by 6 bases and J by 8 bases, with 16 bases between them. Germline values: CDR1 MNHEY, CDR2 SVGAGI.